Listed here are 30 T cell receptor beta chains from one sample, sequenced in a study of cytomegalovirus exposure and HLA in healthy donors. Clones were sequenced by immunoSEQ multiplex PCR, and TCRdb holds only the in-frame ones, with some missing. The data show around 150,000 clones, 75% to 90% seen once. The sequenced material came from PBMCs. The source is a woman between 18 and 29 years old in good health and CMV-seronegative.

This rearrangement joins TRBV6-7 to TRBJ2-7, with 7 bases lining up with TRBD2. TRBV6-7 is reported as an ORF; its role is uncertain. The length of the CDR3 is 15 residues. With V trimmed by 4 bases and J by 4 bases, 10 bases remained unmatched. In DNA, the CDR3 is TGTGCCAGCAGTTTCCCGGGAGGATGGGCTTACGAGCAGTACTTC. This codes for CASSFPGGWAYEQYF.

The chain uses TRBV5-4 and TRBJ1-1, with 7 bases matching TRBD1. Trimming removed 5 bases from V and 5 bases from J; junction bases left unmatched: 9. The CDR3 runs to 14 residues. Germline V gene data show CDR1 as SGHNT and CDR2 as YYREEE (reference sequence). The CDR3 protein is CASRKQGTGTEAFF. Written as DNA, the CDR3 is TGTGCCAGCAGGAAACAGGGGACTGGGACTGAAGCTTTCTTT.

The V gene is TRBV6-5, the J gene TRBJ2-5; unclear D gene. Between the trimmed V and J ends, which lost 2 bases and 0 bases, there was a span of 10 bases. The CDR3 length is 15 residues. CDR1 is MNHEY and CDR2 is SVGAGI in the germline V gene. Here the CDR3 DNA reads TGTGCCAGCAGTTACGACACCGCAAACCAAGAGACCCAGTACTTC. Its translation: CASSYDTANQETQYF.

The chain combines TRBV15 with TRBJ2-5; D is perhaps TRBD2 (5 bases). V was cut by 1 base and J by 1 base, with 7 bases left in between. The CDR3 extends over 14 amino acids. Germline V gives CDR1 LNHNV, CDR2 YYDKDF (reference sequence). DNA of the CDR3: TGTGCCACCAGCAGAGGGACTGGCCAAGAGACCCAGTACTTC. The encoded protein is CATSRGTGQETQYF.

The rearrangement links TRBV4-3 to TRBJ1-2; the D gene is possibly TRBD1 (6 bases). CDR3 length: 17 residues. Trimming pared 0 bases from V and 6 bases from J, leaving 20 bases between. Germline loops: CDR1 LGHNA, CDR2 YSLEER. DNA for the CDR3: TGCGCCAGCAGCCAAGAAAAGGCACGTACAGGGATGAATGGCTACACCTTC. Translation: CASSQEKARTGMNGYTF.

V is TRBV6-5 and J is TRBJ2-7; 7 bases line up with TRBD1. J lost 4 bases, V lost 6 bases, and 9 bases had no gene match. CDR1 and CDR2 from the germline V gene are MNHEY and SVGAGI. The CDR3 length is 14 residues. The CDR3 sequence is CASSPLDRVYEQYF. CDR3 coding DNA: TGTGCCAGCAGCCCACTCGACAGGGTTTACGAGCAGTACTTC.

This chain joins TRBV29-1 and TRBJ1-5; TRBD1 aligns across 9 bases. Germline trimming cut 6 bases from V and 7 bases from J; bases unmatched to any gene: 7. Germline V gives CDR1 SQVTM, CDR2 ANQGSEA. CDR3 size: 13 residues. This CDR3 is CSVWTGEGQPQHF. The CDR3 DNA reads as TGCAGCGTGTGGACAGGGGAGGGACAGCCCCAGCATTTT.

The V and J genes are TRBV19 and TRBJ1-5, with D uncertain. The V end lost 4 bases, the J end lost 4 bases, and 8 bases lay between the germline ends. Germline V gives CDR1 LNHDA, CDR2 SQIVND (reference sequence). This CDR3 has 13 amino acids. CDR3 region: CASSTVPNQPQHF. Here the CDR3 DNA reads TGTGCCAGTAGTACTGTTCCTAATCAGCCCCAGCATTTT.

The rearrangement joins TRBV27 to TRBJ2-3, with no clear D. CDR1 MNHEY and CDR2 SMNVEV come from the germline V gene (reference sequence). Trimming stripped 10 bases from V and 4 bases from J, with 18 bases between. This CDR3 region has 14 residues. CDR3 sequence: CATFSPRIADTQYF. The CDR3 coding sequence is TGTGCCACCTTTTCCCCCCGAATAGCAGATACGCAGTATTTT.

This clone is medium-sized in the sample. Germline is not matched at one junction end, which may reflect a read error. DNA for the CDR3: TGTGCCAGCAGTTTATTGGGACTAGGGTACAGTGAGCAGTTCTTC. This codes for CASSLLGLGYSEQFF. This chain links TRBV27 with TRBJ2-1, with 8 bases identical to TRBD2. CDR1 and CDR2 (germline): MNHEY, SMNVEV (reference sequence). The CDR3 is 15 residues long.

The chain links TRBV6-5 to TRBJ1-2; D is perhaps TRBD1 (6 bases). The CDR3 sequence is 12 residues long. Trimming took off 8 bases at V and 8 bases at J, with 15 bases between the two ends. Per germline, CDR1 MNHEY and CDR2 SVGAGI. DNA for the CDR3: TGTGCCAGCCAACAGGGAACGGGCGGCTACACCTTC. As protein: CASQQGTGGYTF.

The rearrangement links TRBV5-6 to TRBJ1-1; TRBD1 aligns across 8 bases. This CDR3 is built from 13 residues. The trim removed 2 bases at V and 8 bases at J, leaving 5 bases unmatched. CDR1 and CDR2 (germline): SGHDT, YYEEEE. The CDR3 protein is CASSFPRQGEAFF. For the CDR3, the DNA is TGTGCCAGCAGCTTCCCCAGACAGGGGGAAGCTTTCTTT.

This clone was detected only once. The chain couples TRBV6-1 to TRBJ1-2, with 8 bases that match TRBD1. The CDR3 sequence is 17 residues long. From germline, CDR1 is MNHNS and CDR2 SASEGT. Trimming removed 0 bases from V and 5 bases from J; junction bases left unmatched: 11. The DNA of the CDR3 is TGTGCCAGCAGTGAAGCGGGACAGGCGCCTTCTTATTATGGCTACACCTTC. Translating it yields CASSEAGQAPSYYGYTF.

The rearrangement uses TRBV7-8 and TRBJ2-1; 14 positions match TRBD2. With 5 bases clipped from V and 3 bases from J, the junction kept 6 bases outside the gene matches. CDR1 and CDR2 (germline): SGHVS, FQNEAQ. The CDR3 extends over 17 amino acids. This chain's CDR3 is CASSGGLAGESYNEQFF. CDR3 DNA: TGTGCCAGCAGCGGGGGACTAGCGGGGGAAAGCTACAATGAGCAGTTCTTC.

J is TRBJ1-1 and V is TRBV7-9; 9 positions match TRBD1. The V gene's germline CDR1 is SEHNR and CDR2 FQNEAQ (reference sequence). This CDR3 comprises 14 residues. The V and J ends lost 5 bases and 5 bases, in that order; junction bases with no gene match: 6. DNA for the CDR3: TGTGCCAGCAGCACCAGACAGGGGGGGACTGAAGCTTTCTTT. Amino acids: CASSTRQGGTEAFF. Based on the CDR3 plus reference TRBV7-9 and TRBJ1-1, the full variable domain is DTGVSQNPRHKITKRGQNVTFRCDPISEHNRLYWYRQTLGQGPEFLTYFQNEAQLEKSRLLSDRFSAERPKGSFSTLEIQRTEQGDSAMYLCASSTRQGGTEAFFGQGTRLTVV.

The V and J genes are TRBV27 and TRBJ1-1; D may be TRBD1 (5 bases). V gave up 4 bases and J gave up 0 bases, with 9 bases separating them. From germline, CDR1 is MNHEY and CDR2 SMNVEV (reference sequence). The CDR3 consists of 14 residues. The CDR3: CASSYRFLNTEAFF. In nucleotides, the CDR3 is TGTGCCAGCAGTTACAGGTTTTTGAACACTGAAGCTTTCTTT.

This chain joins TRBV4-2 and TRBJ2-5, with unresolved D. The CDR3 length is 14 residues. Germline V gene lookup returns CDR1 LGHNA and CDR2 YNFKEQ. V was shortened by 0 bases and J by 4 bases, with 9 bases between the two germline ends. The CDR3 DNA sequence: TGTGCCAGCAGCCAAGATAGTATAAGAGAGACCCAGTACTTC. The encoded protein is CASSQDSIRETQYF.

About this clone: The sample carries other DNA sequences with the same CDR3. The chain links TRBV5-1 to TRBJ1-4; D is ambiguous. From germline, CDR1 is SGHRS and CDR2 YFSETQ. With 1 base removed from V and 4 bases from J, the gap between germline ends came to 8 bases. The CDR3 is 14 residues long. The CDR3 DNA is TGCGCCAGCAGCTTGTCCGGGGTTAATGAAAAACTGTTTTTT. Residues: CASSLSGVNEKLFF. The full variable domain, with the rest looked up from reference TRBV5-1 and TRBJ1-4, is KAGVTQTPRYLIKTRGQQVTLSCSPISGHRSVSWYQQTPGQGLQFLFEYFSETQRNKGNFPGRFSGRQFSNSRSEMNVSTLELGDSALYLCASSLSGVNEKLFFGSGTQLSVL.

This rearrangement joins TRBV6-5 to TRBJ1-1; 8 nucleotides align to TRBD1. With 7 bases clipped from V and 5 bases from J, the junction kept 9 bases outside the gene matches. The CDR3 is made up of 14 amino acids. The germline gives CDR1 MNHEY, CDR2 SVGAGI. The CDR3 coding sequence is TGTGCCAGCATCTCTACTACAGGGGGGACTGAAGCTTTCTTT. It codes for CASISTTGGTEAFF.

The CDR3 loop reads CASLIDTEAFF. The CDR3 nucleotides read TGCGCCAGCCTAATCGACACTGAAGCTTTCTTT. The V and J genes are TRBV10-2 and TRBJ1-1; D gene ambiguous. The CDR3 length is 11 residues. Germline values: CDR1 WSHSY, CDR2 SAAADI. The ends were cut back, 8 bases at V and 3 bases at J, with 7 bases in the middle.

In nucleotides, the CDR3 is TGCGCCAGCAGTGAGTCTCGTGGAGGCGATCAGCCCCAGCATTTT. Its translation: CASSESRGGDQPQHF. The chain links TRBV10-2 to TRBJ1-5; no clear D gene. This CDR3 has 15 residues. Trimming cost V 0 bases and J 5 bases, with 11 bases left between them. CDR1 and CDR2 from the germline V gene are WSHSY and SAAADI.

Written as DNA, the CDR3 is TGTGCCACCAGCAGATTACTAGCGGGAGGTCCCTACGAGCAGTACTTC. Translation gives CATSRLLAGGPYEQYF. The gene calls are TRBV15 and TRBJ2-7, with TRBD2 matching over 12 bases. In germline, CDR1 is LNHNV, CDR2 YYDKDF (reference sequence). The length of the CDR3 is 16 residues. J was trimmed by 2 bases and V by 2 bases; bases with no gene match: 4.

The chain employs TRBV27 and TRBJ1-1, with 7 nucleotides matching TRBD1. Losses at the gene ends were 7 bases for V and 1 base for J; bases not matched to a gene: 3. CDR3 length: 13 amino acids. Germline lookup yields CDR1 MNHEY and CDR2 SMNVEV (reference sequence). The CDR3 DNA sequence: TGTGCCAGCAAAGGGACAGAGAACACTGAAGCTTTCTTT. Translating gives CASKGTENTEAFF.

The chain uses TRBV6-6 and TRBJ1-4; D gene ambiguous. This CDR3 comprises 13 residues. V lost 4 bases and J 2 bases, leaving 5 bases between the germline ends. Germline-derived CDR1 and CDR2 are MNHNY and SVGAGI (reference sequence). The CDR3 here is CASSSGTNEKLFF. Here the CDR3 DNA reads TGTGCCAGCAGTTCCGGGACTAATGAAAAACTGTTTTTT.

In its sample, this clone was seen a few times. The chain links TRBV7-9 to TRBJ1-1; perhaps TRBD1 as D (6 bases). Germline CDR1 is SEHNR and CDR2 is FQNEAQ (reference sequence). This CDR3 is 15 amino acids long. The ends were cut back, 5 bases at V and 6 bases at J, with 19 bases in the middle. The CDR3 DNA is TGTGCCAGCAGCGGGAGCGGGGGGCATGGAGCTGAAGCTTTCTTT. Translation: CASSGSGGHGAEAFF.

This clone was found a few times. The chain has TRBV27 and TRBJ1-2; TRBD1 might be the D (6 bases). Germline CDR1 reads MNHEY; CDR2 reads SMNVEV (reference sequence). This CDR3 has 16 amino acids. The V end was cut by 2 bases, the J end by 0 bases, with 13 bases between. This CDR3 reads CASSLSQGRANYGYTF. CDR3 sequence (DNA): TGTGCCAGCAGTTTAAGTCAGGGGAGGGCTAACTATGGCTACACCTTC.

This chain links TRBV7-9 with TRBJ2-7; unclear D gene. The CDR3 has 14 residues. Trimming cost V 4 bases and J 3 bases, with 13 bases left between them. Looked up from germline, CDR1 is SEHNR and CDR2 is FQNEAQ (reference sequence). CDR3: CASSSPLTDYEQYF. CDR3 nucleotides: TGTGCCAGCAGCTCACCCCTCACTGACTACGAGCAGTACTTC.

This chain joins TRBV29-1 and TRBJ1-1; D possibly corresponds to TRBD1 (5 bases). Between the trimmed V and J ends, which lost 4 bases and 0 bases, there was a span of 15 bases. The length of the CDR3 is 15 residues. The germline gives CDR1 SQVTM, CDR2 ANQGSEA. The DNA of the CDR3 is TGCAGCGTTGTCGGAATGGGGGGTATGAACACTGAAGCTTTCTTT. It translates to CSVVGMGGMNTEAFF.

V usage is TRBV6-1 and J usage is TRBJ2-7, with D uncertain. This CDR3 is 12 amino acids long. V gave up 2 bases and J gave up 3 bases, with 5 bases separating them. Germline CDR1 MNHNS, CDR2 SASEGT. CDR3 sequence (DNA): TGTGCCAGCAGTGAAAGGAGCTACGAGCAGTACTTC. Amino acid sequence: CASSERSYEQYF.

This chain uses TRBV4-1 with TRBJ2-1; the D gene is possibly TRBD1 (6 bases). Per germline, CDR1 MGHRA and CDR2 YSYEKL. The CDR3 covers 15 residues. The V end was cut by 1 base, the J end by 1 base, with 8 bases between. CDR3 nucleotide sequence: TGCGCCAGCAGCCAAGGAGGGGGATCCTACAATGAGCAGTTCTTC. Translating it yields CASSQGGGSYNEQFF.